The present T cell receptor beta chain was sequenced within a study of cytomegalovirus exposure and HLA in healthy donors. Concerning this clone itself: Its matching antigen is unknown.

Donors were ostensibly healthy at sampling, although undocumented immune exposures were probable. The study, taken as a whole, reports: About 87% or about 30% of the time was how often most TCR beta V segments were productive, according to an earlier analysis. A missense variant in DCLRE1C was later tied to TCR beta V- and J-gene trimming. Prediction of most subjects' HLA-A and HLA-B alleles by TCR beta sequences was reportedly accurate.

60 Vbeta and 13 Jbeta primers were used in PCR. Produced via immunoSEQ multiplex PCR; TCRdb's table is partial and in-frame only. The sample has some 110,000 clones, 71% seen once. The receptor's source is a female donor in good health and CMV-seronegative. What was sequenced was PBMCs.

Here the CDR3 reads CASSLFGQPFYEQYF. CDR3 coding DNA: TGTGCCAGCAGTTTATTCGGACAGCCCTTCTACGAGCAGTACTTC. The chain uses TRBV27 and TRBJ2-7, with D tentatively TRBD1 (6 bases). The CDR3 has 15 residues. CDR1 is MNHEY, CDR2 SMNVEV, per germline (reference sequence). V lost 1 base, J lost 3 bases, and 13 bases lay in between.